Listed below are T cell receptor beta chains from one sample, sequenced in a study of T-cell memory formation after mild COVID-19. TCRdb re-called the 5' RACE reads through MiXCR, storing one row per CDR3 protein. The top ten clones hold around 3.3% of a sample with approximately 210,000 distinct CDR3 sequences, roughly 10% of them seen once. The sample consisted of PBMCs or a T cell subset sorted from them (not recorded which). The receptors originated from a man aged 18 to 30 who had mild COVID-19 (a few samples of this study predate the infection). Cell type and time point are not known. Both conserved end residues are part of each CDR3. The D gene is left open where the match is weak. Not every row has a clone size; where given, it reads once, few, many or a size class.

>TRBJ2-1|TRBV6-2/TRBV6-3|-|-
TGTGCCAGCAGCCGGAGTGGTGTGGAGTTCTTC
CASSRSGVEFF
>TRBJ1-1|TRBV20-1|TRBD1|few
TGCAGTGCTTCGGGGGACAGGCCTAACACTGAAGCTTTCTTT
CSASGDRPNTEAFF